Here is one T cell receptor beta chain with its context. What it binds is unknown. The data belong to a study of T-cell memory formation after mild COVID-19. Study observations and caveats: Later expanders leaned CD4+, whereas clones that contracted between day 15 and 85 were balanced CD4/CD8. For contracting clones, CD4+ ones sat mainly in CM and EM, CD8+ in EMRA.

TCRdb fed the 5' RACE reads into MiXCR, producing one record per CDR3 protein. This sample has under 550,000 distinct CDR3 sequences, with roughly 20% found just once. The sequencing input was PBMCs or a T cell subset sorted from them (not recorded which). This clonotype originated in an adult woman who had mild COVID-19 (a few samples of this study predate the infection). Cell type and time point are not known.

CDR3 loop: CASSPRLDEQFF. DNA of the CDR3: TGTGCCAGCAGCCCCCGGCTTGATGAGCAGTTCTTC. The chain links TRBV5-5 to TRBJ2-1; no definite D call. The CDR3 extends over 12 amino acids. The V end lost 4 bases, the J end lost 8 bases, and 10 bases lay between the germline ends. In germline, CDR1 is SGHKS, CDR2 YYEKEE (reference sequence).